What follows describes a single TCR beta chain. What it binds is unknown. The PCR contained 60 Vbeta and 13 Jbeta primers. The assay was immunoSEQ multiplex PCR, and TCRdb's table has in-frame clones only and misses some. The table records 150,000 to 200,000 clones, roughly 86% of them present only once. Trimming shortened V by 6 bases and J by 4 bases, and 15 bases separated the two germline ends. Germline V gene sequence: CDR1 MNHNS, CDR2 SASEGT. This CDR3 spans 14 amino acids. The entry originates in a study of cytomegalovirus exposure and HLA in healthy donors. Study-wide results and caveats: One later analysis reportedly identified an Asian-associated ancestry cluster that showed fewer N-insertions than the roughly 600-donor mean. Most TCR beta V segments were productive about 87% or about 30% of the time in an earlier analysis.

The sample was PBMCs. This chain connects TRBV6-1 to TRBJ2-5; D is perhaps TRBD1 (7 bases). The clonotype originates from a woman aged 18-30 years in good health and CMV-seronegative. This CDR3 reads CASRETGRGETQYF. The DNA for the CDR3 is TGTGCCAGCAGGGAGACAGGGCGGGGAGAGACCCAGTACTTC.